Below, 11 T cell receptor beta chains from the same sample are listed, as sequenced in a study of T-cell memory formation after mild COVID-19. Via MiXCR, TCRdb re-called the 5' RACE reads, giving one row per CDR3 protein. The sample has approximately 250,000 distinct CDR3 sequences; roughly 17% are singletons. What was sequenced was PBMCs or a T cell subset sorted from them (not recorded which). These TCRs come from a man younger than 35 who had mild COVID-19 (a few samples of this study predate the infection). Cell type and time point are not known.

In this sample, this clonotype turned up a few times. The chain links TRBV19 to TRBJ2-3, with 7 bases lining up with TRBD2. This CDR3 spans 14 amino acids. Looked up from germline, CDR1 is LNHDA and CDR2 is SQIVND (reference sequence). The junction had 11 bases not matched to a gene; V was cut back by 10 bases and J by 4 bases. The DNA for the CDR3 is TGTGCCACCTCAGCGGGGCTGGGGGCAGATACGCAGTATTTT. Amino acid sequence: CATSAGLGADTQYF.

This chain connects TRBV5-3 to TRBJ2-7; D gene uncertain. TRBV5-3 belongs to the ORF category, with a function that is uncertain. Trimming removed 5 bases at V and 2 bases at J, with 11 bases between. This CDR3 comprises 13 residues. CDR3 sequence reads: CARRGEPTYEQYF. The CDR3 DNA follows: TGTGCCAGAAGGGGCGAACCCACCTACGAGCAGTACTTC.

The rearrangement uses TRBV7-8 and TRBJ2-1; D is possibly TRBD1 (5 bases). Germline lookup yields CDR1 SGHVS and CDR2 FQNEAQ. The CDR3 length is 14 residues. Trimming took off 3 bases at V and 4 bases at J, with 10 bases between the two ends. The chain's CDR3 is CASSFRTLYNEQFF. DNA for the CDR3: TGTGCCAGCAGCTTTAGGACACTTTACAATGAGCAGTTCTTC.

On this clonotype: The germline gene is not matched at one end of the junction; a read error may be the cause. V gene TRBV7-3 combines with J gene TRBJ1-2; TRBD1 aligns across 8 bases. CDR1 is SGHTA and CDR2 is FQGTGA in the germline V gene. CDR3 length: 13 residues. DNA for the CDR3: TGTGCCAGCAGCCGAGATCCCCGGACAGGGCCTTACTTC. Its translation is CASSRDPRTGPYF.

CDR3 coding DNA: TGCGCCAGCAGCTTAGAACGGGGCGCAAACACTGAAGCTTTCTTT. As protein: CASSLERGANTEAFF. This rearrangement joins TRBV5-1 to TRBJ1-1, with a weak D call TRBD1 (5 bases). This CDR3 spans 15 amino acids. Germline V gives CDR1 SGHRS, CDR2 YFSETQ. V lost 2 bases and J 2 bases, leaving 13 bases between the germline ends.

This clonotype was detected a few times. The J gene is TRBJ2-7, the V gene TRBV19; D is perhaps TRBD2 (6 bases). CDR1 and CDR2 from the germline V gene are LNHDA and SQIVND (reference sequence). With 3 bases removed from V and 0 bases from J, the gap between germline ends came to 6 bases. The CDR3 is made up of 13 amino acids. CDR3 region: CASSMGLSYEQYF. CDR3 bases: TGTGCCAGTAGTATGGGACTCTCCTACGAGCAGTACTTC.

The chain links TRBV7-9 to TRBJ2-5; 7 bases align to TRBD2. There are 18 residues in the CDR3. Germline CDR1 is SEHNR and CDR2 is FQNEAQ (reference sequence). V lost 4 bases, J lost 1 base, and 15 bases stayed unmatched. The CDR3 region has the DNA TGTGCCAGCAGCTCCCTGTGGGGCGGGAGCCCAAGCCAAGAGACCCAGTACTTC. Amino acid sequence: CASSSLWGGSPSQETQYF.

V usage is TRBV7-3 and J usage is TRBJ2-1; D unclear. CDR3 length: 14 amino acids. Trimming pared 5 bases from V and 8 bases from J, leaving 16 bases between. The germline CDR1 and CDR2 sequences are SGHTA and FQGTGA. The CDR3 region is CASSRFKSSHEQFF. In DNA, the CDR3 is TGTGCCAGCAGCCGCTTTAAGTCCTCCCATGAGCAGTTCTTC. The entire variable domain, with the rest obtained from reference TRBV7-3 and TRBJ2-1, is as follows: GAGVSQTPSNKVTEKGKYVELRCDPISGHTALYWYRQSLGQGPEFLIYFQGTGAADDSGLPNDRFFAVRPEGSVSTLKIQRTERGDSAVYLCASSRFKSSHEQFFGPGTRLTVL.

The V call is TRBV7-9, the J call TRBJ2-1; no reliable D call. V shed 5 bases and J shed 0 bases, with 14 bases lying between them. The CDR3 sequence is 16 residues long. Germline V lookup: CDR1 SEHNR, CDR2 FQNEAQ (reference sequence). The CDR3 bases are TGTGCCAGCAGCGCCACTCGTGTGACCTCCTACAATGAGCAGTTCTTC. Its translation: CASSATRVTSYNEQFF. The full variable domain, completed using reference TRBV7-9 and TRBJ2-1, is DTGVSQNPRHKITKRGQNVTFRCDPISEHNRLYWYRQTLGQGPEFLTYFQNEAQLEKSRLLSDRFSAERPKGSFSTLEIQRTEQGDSAMYLCASSATRVTSYNEQFFGPGTRLTVL.

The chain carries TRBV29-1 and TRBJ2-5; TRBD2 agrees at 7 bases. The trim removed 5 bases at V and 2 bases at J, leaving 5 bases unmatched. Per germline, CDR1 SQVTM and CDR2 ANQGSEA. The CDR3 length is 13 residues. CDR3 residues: CSVSPGGQETQYF. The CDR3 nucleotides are TGCAGCGTTTCACCCGGGGGGCAAGAGACCCAGTACTTC.

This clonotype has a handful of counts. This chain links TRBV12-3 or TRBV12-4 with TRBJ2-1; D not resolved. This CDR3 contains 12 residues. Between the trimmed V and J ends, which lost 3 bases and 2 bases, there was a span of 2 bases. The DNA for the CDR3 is TGTGCCAGCAGTTTCCCCTACAATGAGCAGTTCTTC. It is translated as CASSFPYNEQFF.